Sequencing of this TCR beta chain was carried out in a study of blood T cells in healthy people across ages. Study observations and caveats: PBMC samples, being unsorted, prevented any conclusive comparison of naive and antigen-experienced cells. Significant beta diversity loss was already apparent by age roughly 44, declining roughly linearly. With donor CMV status unknown, expanded clonotype changes were possibly confounded.

A word on this clonotype: Its specificity is unknown.

A J-beta primer mix and a sample-barcoded 5' primer were used in a second PCR of roughly 7 to 12 cycles. TCRdb re-called the 5' RACE reads with MiXCR, one entry per CDR3 protein. Here the sample spans about 780,000 distinct CDR3 sequences, about 45% being singletons. This CDR3 has 16 residues. In germline, CDR1 is LGHNA, CDR2 YNFKEQ. The ends lost 0 bases at V and 3 bases at J; junction bases unmatched: 4. The total RNA that was extracted per sample amounted to at least 5 micrograms. This clonotype originated in an elderly man in good health. Material for sequencing was blood. The chain links TRBV4-2 to TRBJ2-7, with 11 bases lining up with TRBD2. CDR3 DNA sequence: TGTGCCAGCAGCCAAGAAGGGACTAGCGGTTTCTACGAGCAGTACTTC. Translated, it gives CASSQEGTSGFYEQYF.